This entry concerns a single T cell receptor beta chain. These data come from a study of blood T cell repertoires in COVID-19. Study background: Sources were T cells, B-cell-depleted T cells, or PBMCs; the material itself was cDNA or gDNA.

In the source study's methods: Amplifying reference gene primers gave estimates of nucleated cell counts. Clones were sequenced by immunoSEQ multiplex PCR, and TCRdb holds only the in-frame ones, with some missing. Clone size and the V and J calls come from that table; the DNA yielded D and trimming. The sample holds around 100,000 clones, approximately 90% seen once. From germline, CDR1 is DFQATT and CDR2 SNEGSKA (reference sequence). This CDR3 spans 11 amino acids. V lost 3 bases and J lost 4, with 5 bases in between. The receptor comes from a woman aged 45 to 65 with acute or convalescent COVID-19. Sequenced: peripheral blood. J is TRBJ2-3 and V is TRBV20-1; perhaps TRBD2 as D (5 bases). The CDR3 bases are TGCAGTGCTAGGCGGGCAGATACGCAGTATTTT. Its protein product is CSARRADTQYF.